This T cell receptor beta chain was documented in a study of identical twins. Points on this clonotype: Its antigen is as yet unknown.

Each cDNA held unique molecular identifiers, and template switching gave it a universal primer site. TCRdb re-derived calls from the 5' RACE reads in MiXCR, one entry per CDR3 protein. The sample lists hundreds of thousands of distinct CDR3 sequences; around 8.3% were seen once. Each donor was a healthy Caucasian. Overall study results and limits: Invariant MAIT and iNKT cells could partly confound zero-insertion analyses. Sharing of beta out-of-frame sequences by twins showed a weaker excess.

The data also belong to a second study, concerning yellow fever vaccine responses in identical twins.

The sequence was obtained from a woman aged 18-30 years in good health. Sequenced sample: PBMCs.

CDR3 sequence (DNA): TGTGCCACCAGCAGAGAAGCAGACAGCATGAACACTGAAGCTTTCTTT. Protein: CATSREADSMNTEAFF. The chain combines TRBV15 with TRBJ1-1, with a possible D match to TRBD1 (5 bases). This CDR3 is built from 16 residues. Germline V gene sequence: CDR1 LNHNV, CDR2 YYDKDF (reference sequence). Trimming stripped 0 bases from V and 0 bases from J, with 11 bases between. The complete variable domain, with remaining parts taken from reference TRBV15 and TRBJ1-1, reads DAMVIQNPRYQVTQFGKPVTLSCSQTLNHNVMYWYQQKSSQAPKLLFHYYDKDFNNEADTPDNFQSRRPNTSFCFLDIRSPGLGDTAMYLCATSREADSMNTEAFFGQGTRLTVV.